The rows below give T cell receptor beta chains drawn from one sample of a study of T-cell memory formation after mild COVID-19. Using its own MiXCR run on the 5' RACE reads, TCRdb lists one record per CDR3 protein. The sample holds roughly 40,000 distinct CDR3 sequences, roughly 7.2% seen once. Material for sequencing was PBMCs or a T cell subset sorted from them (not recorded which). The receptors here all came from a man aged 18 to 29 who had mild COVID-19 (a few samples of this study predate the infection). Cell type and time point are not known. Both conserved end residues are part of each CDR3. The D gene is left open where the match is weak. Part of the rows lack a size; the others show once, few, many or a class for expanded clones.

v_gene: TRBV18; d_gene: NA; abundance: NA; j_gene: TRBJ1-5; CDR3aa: CASSPPTPQPQHF; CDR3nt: TGTGCCAGCTCACCACCGACGCCCCAGCCCCAGCATTTT
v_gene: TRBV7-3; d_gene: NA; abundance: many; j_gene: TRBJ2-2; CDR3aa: CASSSSQGGTGELFF; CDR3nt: TGTGCCAGCAGCTCATCCCAGGGGGGCACCGGGGAGCTGTTTTTT
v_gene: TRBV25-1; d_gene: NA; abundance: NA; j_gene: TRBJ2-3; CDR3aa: CASSRVDTQYF; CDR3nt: TGTGCCAGCAGTAGAGTAGATACGCAGTATTTT
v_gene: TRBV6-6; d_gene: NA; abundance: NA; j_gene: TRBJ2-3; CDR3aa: CASSSPGGTDTQYF; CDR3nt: TGTGCCAGCAGTTCCCCAGGGGGCACAGATACGCAGTATTTT
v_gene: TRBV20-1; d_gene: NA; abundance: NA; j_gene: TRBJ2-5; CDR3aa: CSARLQETQYF; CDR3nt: TGCAGTGCTAGACTGCAAGAGACCCAGTACTTC
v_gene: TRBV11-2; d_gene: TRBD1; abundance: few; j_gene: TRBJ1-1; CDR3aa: CASRNRDRHTEAFF; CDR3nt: TGTGCCAGCAGGAACCGGGACAGGCACACTGAAGCTTTCTTT
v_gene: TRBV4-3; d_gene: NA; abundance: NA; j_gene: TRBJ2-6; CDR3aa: CASSQGGTGANVLTF; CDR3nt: TGCGCCAGCAGCCAAGGGGGGACTGGGGCCAACGTCCTGACTTTC
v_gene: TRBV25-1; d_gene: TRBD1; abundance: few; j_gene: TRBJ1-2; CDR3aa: CANGTGTYGYTF; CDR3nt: TGTGCCAACGGGACAGGGACCTATGGCTACACCTTC
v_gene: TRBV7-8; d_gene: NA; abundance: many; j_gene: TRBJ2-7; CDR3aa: CASSLSDQLSPEYF; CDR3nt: TGTGCCAGCAGCTTATCGGACCAGTTATCACCCGAGTACTTC
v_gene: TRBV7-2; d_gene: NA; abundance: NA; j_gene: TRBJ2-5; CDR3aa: CASSLKVTQYF; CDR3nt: TGTGCCAGCAGCCTAAAGGTGACCCAGTACTTC
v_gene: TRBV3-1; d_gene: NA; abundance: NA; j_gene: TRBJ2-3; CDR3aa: CASTTGAKGAQYF; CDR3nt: TGTGCCAGCACCACCGGGGCGAAGGGTGCGCAGTATTTT
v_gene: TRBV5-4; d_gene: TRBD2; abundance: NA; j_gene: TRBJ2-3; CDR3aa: CASSMGLGGADTQYF; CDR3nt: TGTGCCAGCAGCATGGGACTAGGAGGGGCAGATACGCAGTATTTT
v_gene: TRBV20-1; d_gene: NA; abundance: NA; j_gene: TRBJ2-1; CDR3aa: CSADRRLNEQFF; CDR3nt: TGCAGTGCGGACCGACGGCTCAATGAGCAGTTCTTC
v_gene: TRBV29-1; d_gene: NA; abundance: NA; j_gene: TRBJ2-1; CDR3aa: CSVTTGNEQFF; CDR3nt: TGCAGCGTCACCACGGGGAATGAGCAGTTCTTC
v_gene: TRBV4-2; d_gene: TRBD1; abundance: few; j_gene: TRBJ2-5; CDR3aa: CASSLMGQGEETQYF; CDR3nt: TGTGCCAGCAGCCTCATGGGACAGGGGGAAGAGACCCAGTACTTC
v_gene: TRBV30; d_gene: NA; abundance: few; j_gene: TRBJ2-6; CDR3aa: CAWSGRVPGANVLTF; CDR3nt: TGTGCCTGGAGTGGACGAGTTCCCGGGGCCAACGTCCTGACTTTC
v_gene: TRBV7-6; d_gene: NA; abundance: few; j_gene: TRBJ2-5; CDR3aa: CASSAGLNRETQYF; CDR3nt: TGTGCCAGCAGCGCAGGGTTGAACCGAGAGACCCAGTACTTC
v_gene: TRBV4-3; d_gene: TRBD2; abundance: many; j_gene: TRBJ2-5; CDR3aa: CASSQGGREQETQYF; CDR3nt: TGCGCCAGCAGCCAAGGGGGGAGGGAGCAAGAGACCCAGTACTTC
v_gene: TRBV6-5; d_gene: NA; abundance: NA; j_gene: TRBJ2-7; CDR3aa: CASSYSQGYEQYF; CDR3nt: TGTGCCAGCAGTTACTCACAGGGCTACGAGCAGTACTTC
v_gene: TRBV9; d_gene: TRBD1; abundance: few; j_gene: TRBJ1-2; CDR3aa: CASSESSRGHTF; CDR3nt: TGTGCCAGCAGCGAGAGCTCCAGGGGGCACACCTTC
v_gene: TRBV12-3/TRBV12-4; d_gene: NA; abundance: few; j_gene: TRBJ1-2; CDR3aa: CASRGTAGYTF; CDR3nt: TGTGCCAGCAGGGGGACCGCGGGCTACACCTTC
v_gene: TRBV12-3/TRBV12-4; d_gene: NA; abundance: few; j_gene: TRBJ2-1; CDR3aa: CASSLPGGDEQFF; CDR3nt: TGTGCCAGCAGTCTTCCTGGGGGAGATGAGCAGTTCTTC
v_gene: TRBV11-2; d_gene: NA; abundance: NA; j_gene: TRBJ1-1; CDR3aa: CASSPRGDSWNTEAFF; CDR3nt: TGTGCCAGCAGCCCTAGGGGAGACAGCTGGAACACTGAAGCTTTCTTT
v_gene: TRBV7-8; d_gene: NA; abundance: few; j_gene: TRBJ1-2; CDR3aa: CASSSGYTF; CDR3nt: TGTGCCAGCAGCTCCGGCTACACCTTC
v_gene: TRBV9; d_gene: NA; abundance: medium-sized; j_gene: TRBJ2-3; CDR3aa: CASSVAADTQYF; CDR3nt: TGTGCCAGCAGCGTAGCTGCAGATACGCAGTATTTT
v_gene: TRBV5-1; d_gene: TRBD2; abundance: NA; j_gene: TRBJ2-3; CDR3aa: CASLSGGASDTQYF; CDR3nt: TGCGCCAGCCTCAGCGGGGGGGCGTCGGATACGCAGTATTTT
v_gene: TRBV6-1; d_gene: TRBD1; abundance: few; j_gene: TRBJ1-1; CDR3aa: CASKRDSSAEAFF; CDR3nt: TGTGCCAGCAAGCGGGACAGTTCAGCTGAAGCTTTCTTT
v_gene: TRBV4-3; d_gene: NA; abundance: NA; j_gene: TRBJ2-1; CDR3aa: CASSLLANDNEQFF; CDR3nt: TGCGCCAGCAGCCTCCTGGCTAATGACAATGAGCAGTTCTTC
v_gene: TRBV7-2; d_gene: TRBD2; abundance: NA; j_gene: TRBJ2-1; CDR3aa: CASSLVWRGYNEQFF; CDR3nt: TGTGCCAGCAGCTTAGTCTGGCGGGGGTACAATGAGCAGTTCTTC
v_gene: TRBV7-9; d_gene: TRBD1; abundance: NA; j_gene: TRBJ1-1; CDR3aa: CASSLPGQDRAFF; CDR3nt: TGTGCCAGCAGCCTCCCGGGACAGGATCGAGCTTTCTTT
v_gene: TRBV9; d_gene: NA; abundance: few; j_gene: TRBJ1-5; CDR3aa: CASSVGSGVGQPQHF; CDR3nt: TGTGCCAGCAGCGTAGGGTCCGGGGTCGGGCAGCCCCAGCATTTT
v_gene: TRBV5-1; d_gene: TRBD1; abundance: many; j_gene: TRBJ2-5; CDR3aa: CASSWDRGTQYF; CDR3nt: TGCGCCAGCAGTTGGGACAGGGGGACCCAGTACTTC
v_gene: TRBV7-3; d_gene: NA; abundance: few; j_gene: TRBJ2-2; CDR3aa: CASRTTNTGELFF; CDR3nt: TGTGCCAGCCGGACAACGAACACCGGGGAGCTGTTTTTT
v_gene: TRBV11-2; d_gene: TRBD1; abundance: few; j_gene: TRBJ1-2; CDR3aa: CASSSGQAELWGYTF; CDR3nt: TGTGCCAGCAGCTCAGGACAGGCCGAGTTGTGGGGCTACACCTTC
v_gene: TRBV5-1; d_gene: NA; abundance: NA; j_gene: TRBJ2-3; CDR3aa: CASSSGQSGRSTDTQYF; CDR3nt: TGCGCCAGCAGCTCCGGACAATCGGGACGGAGCACAGATACGCAGTATTTT
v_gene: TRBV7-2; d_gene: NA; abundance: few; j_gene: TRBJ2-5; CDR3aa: CASSTGLQQETQYF; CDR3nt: TGTGCCAGCAGCACGGGACTCCAGCAAGAGACCCAGTACTTC
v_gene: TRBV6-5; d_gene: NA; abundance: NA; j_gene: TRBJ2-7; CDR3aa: CASSYSRGNEQYF; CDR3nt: TGTGCCAGCAGTTATAGTCGGGGTAACGAGCAGTACTTC
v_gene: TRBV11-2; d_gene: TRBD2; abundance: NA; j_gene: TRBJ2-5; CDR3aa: CASSPKRTSGGAPETQYF; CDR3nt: TGTGCCAGCAGCCCCAAGAGGACTAGCGGGGGGGCCCCGGAGACCCAGTACTTC
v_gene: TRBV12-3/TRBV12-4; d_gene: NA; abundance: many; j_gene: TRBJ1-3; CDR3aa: CASSKQGPVDTIYF; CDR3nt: TGTGCCAGCAGTAAACAGGGCCCGGTGGACACCATATATTTT
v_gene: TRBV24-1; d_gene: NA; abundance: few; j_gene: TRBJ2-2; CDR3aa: CATSDSSRGSSGELFF; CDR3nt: TGTGCCACCAGTGATAGCAGTAGGGGCTCCTCCGGGGAGCTGTTTTTT
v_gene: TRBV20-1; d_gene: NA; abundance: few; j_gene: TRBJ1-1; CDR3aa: CSAPIVGLMNTEAFF; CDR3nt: TGCAGTGCCCCTATAGTCGGGCTAATGAACACTGAAGCTTTCTTT
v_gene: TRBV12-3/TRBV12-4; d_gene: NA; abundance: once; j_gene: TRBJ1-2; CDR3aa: CASSHAGGYTF; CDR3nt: TGTGCCAGCAGTCACGCAGGTGGCTACACCTTC
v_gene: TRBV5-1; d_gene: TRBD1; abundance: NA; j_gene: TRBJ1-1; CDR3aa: CASSLWVQGIQNTEAFF; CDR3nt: TGCGCCAGCAGCTTGTGGGTACAGGGGATTCAGAACACTGAAGCTTTCTTT
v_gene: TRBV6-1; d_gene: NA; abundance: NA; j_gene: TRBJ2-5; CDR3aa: CASSESWGYGTQYF; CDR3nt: TGTGCCAGCAGTGAATCCTGGGGATACGGGACCCAGTACTTC
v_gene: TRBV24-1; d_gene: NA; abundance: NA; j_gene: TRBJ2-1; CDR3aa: CATSDLGGPSDNEQFF; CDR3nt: TGTGCCACCAGTGATTTGGGGGGGCCGAGTGACAATGAGCAGTTCTTC
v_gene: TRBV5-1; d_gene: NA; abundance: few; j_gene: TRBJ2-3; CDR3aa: CASSLAYTQYF; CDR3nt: TGCGCCAGCAGCTTGGCCTATACGCAGTATTTT
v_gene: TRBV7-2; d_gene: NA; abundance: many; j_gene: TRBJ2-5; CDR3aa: CARSFDETRF; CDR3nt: TGTGCCAGAAGCTTCGATGAAACCCGCTTC
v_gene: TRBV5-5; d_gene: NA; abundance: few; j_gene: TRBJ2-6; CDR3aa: CASTLLSGANVLTF; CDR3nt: TGTGCCAGCACCTTGCTCTCGGGGGCCAACGTCCTGACTTTC
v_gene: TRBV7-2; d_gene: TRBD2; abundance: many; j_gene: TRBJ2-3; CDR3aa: CASSLRGGASTDTQYF; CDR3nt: TGTGCCAGCAGCTTACGGGGGGGCGCTAGCACAGATACGCAGTATTTT
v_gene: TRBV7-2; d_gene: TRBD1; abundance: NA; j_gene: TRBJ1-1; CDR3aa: CASSFISVGTGAKVGAFF; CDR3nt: TGTGCCAGCAGCTTCATCTCTGTTGGGACAGGAGCAAAGGTGGGGGCTTTCTTT
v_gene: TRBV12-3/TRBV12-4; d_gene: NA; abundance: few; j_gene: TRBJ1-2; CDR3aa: CASSRGDYGYTF; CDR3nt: TGTGCCAGCAGTAGAGGGGACTATGGCTACACCTTC
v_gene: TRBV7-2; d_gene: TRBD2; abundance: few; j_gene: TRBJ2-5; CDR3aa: CASRTSVEETQYF; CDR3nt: TGTGCCAGCAGGACTAGCGTTGAAGAGACCCAGTACTTC
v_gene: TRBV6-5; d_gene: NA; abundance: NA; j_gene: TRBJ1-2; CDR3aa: CASSYAQGANYGYTF; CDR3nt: TGTGCCAGCAGTTACGCTCAGGGAGCTAACTATGGCTACACCTTC
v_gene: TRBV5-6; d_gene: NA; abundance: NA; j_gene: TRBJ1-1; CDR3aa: CASSRVDEAFF; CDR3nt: TGTGCCAGCAGTAGGGTGGATGAAGCTTTCTTT